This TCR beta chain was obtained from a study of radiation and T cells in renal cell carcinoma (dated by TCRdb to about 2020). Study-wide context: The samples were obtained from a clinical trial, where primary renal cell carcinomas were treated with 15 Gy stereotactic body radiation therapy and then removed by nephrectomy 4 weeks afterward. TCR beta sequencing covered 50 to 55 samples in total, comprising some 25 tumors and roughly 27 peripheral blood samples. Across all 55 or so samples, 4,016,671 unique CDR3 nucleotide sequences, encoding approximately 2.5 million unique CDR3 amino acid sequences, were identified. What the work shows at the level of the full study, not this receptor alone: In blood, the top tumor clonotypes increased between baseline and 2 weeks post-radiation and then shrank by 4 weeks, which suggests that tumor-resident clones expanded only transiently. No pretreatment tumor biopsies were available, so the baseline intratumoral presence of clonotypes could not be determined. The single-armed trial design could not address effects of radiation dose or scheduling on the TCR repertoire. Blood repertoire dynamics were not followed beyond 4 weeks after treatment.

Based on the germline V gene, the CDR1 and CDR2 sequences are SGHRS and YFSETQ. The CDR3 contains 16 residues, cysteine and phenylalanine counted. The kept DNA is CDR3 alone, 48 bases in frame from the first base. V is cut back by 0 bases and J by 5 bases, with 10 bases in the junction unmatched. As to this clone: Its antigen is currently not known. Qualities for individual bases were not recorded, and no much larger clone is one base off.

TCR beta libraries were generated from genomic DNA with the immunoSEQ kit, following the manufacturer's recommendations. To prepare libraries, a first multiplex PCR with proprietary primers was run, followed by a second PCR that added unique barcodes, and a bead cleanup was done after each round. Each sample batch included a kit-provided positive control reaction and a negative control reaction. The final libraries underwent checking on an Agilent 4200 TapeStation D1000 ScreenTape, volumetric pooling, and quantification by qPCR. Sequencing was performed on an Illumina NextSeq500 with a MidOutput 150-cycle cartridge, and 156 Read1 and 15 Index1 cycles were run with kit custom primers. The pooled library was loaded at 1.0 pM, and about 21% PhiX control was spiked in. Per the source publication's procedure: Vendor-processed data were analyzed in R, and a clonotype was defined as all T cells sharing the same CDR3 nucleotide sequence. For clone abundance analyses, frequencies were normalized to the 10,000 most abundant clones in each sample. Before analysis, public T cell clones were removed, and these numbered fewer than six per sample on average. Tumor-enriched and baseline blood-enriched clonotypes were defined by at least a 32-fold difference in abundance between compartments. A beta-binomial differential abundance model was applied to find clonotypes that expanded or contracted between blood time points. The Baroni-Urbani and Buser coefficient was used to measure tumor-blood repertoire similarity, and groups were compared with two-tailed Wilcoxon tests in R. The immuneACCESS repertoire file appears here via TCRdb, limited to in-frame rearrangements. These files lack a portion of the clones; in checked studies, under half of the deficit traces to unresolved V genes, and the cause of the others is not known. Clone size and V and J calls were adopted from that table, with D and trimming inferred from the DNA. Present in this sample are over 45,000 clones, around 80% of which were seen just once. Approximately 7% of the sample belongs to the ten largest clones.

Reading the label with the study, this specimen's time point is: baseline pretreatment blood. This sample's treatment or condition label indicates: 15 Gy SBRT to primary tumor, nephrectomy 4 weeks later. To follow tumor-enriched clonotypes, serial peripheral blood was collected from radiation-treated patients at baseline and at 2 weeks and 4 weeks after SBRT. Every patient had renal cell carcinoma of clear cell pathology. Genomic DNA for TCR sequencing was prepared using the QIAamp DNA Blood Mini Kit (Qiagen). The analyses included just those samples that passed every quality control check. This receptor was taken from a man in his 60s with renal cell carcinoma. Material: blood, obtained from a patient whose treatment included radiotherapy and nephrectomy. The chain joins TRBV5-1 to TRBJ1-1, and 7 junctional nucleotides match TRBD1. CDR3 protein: CASSLVGGESRTEAFF. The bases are TGCGCCAGCAGCTTGGTAGGGGGCGAATCAAGGACTGAAGCTTTCTTT.